This section outlines one T cell receptor (beta chain) sequence together with its context. This specimen belongs to a study of shared clonotypes between healthy human individuals. TCRdb keeps only in-frame clones here, not all; method: immunoSEQ multiplex PCR. The table has about 530,000 clones, approximately 95% seen once. The V and J ends lost 1 base and 4 bases respectively, with 10 bases between them. The CDR3 length is 14 residues. Germline lookup yields CDR1 MNHEY and CDR2 SVGAGI. The V gene is TRBV6-5, the J gene TRBJ1-1; unclear D gene. The sequence derives from a woman aged 30 to 39 in good health. The sequenced sample was naive CD4+ T cells sorted from blood. The subset is: CD45RA+ positively selected. CDR3 nucleotide sequence: TGTGCCAGCAGTTACTTTGGGCTTGGCACTGAAGCTTTCTTT. Residues: CASSYFGLGTEAFF.